The 20 T cell receptor beta chains reported below all come from one sample, sequenced in a study of blood T cell repertoires in COVID-19. Some clones are missing from TCRdb's copy, which holds only in-frame ones; the method was immunoSEQ multiplex PCR. The table has around 200,000 clones, roughly 85% seen once. Material for sequencing was peripheral blood. The receptor source for this set is a woman between 40 and 55 years old with active or convalescent COVID-19.

J is TRBJ2-5 and V is TRBV6-5; no clear D. Germline CDR1 and CDR2: MNHEY and SVGAGI. V was trimmed by 2 bases and J by 5 bases, leaving 3 bases between them. The CDR3 is made up of 11 amino acids. The CDR3 sequence: CASSYRETQYF. The DNA of the CDR3 is TGTGCCAGCAGTTACCGGGAGACCCAGTACTTC.

The V call is TRBV5-1, the J call TRBJ1-1; tentatively, D is TRBD1 (5 bases). The CDR3 totals 15 residues. Germline CDR1 SGHRS, CDR2 YFSETQ. The V end was cut by 4 bases, the J end by 1 base, with 14 bases between. The CDR3 region has the DNA TGCGCCAGCAGCACCCGCCCCGGGGGGAACACTGAAGCTTTCTTT. Its translation: CASSTRPGGNTEAFF.

The rearrangement links TRBV21-1 to TRBJ1-5; the D call TRBD1 from the table was never checked on the DNA. TRBV21-1 is given as a pseudogene. CDR3 size: 15 residues. In nucleotides, the CDR3 is TGTGCCAGCACCCGTAAAGACAGGGAGGATCAGCCCCAGCATTTT. Protein product: CASTRKDREDQPQHF.

This chain connects TRBV9 to TRBJ2-3, with 12 bases aligning to TRBD2. CDR3 size: 16 residues. The junction had 2 bases not matched to a gene; V was cut back by 2 bases and J by 1 base. Germline V CDR1 and CDR2: SGDLS, YYNGEE. The CDR3 loop is CASSVRLAGGTDTQYF. In DNA, the CDR3 is TGTGCCAGCAGCGTTAGACTAGCGGGAGGCACAGATACGCAGTATTTT.

The chain joins TRBV30 to TRBJ2-1; 9 bases map to TRBD1. CDR3 length equals 15 residues. Germline V gene sequence: CDR1 GTSNPN, CDR2 SVGIG (reference sequence). The J segment lost 1 base and the V segment lost 2 bases, leaving 3 bases of the junction unmatched. DNA for the CDR3: TGTGCCTGGAGTATGGGGACAGGGTCCTACAATGAGCAGTTCTTC. Residues: CAWSMGTGSYNEQFF.

The chain carries TRBV11-3 and TRBJ1-1, with TRBD1 matching over 10 bases. The trim removed 1 base at V and 4 bases at J, leaving 3 bases unmatched. This CDR3 is 15 amino acids long. The germline gives CDR1 SGHNT, CDR2 YENEEA. CDR3 sequence (DNA): TGTGCCAGCAGCTTAGGGACAGGGGGGAGCACTGAAGCTTTCTTT. Its protein is CASSLGTGGSTEAFF.

The rearrangement joins TRBV30 to TRBJ2-3; D may be TRBD2 (6 bases). V was cut by 1 base and J by 6 bases, with 14 bases left in between. There are 14 residues in the CDR3. Germline V lookup: CDR1 GTSNPN, CDR2 SVGIG (reference sequence). The CDR3 sequence is CAWSALGGGDTQYF. The CDR3, as DNA: TGTGCCTGGAGTGCTCTCGGGGGTGGGGATACGCAGTATTTT.

The chain is built from TRBV15 and TRBJ2-7; 8 bases are shared with TRBD1. The CDR3 has 16 residues. Germline-derived CDR1 and CDR2 are LNHNV and YYDKDF (reference sequence). V lost 0 bases to trimming and J lost 4 bases; unmatched junction nucleotides: 8. The CDR3, as DNA: TGTGCCACCAGCAGAGATCGAGCAGGGGGCCGGTACGAGCAGTACTTC. This translates into CATSRDRAGGRYEQYF. Complete variable domain (other parts from reference TRBV15 and TRBJ2-7): DAMVIQNPRYQVTQFGKPVTLSCSQTLNHNVMYWYQQKSSQAPKLLFHYYDKDFNNEADTPDNFQSRRPNTSFCFLDIRSPGLGDTAMYLCATSRDRAGGRYEQYFGPGTRLTVT.

This sequence joins TRBV15 and TRBJ1-5, with D perhaps TRBD1 (5 bases). V lost 5 bases to trimming and J lost 4 bases, with 9 bases between them. CDR1 and CDR2 from the germline V gene are LNHNV and YYDKDF (reference sequence). The length of the CDR3 is 13 residues. CDR3 nucleotide sequence: TGTGCCACCAGCGCCCCAGGGAATCAGCCCCAGCATTTT. Its protein product is CATSAPGNQPQHF.

The chain recombines TRBV30 with TRBJ2-3; 9 bases line up with TRBD2. This CDR3 contains 14 residues. V was clipped by 4 bases and J by 5 bases; unmatched bases: 7. CDR1 GTSNPN and CDR2 SVGIG come from the germline V gene (reference sequence). CDR3 region: CAWMSGGMGDTQYF. CDR3 DNA: TGTGCCTGGATGAGCGGGGGGATGGGAGATACGCAGTATTTT.

The CDR3 loop is CASSSQGDNSPLHF. CDR3 in DNA: TGCGCCAGCAGCAGTCAGGGTGACAATTCACCCCTCCACTTT. The chain couples TRBV5-1 to TRBJ1-6; a weak D match, TRBD1 (5 bases). This CDR3 region has 14 residues. Germline V CDR1 and CDR2: SGHRS, YFSETQ. The ends were cut back, 4 bases at V and 7 bases at J, with 12 bases in the middle.

The sample holds one count of this clone. The gene calls are TRBV10-3 and TRBJ2-2; TRBD1 aligns across 9 bases. This CDR3 is 17 amino acids long. Germline CDR1 is ENHRY and CDR2 is SYGVKD. J gave up 3 bases and V 0 bases, and 5 bases lay outside the gene matches. The CDR3 loop is CAISESQTGGYTGELFF. The DNA for the CDR3 is TGTGCCATCAGTGAGTCGCAGACAGGGGGGTACACCGGGGAGCTGTTTTTT.

With respect to this clone: Germline and junction disagree at one end, which may indicate a read error. The chain links TRBV30 to TRBJ2-2, with D possibly matching TRBD1 (6 bases). Germline V gene sequence: CDR1 GTSNPN, CDR2 SVGIG (reference sequence). The CDR3 spans 14 residues. CDR3 sequence: CARRSGANTGELFF. The DNA for the CDR3 is TGTGCCCGGAGGTCAGGGGCGAACACCGGGGAGCTGTTTTTT.

V and J are TRBV6-5 and TRBJ1-1; 8 bases are shared with TRBD1. Germline V gene lookup returns CDR1 MNHEY and CDR2 SVGAGI. The CDR3 sequence is 14 residues long. Unmatched junction bases numbered 4, after V lost 6 bases and J lost 1 base. The DNA of the CDR3 is TGTGCCAGCAGGTACGACAGGGGGAACACTGAAGCTTTCTTT. As protein: CASRYDRGNTEAFF.

CDR3 DNA: TGCGCCAGCAGCCAGCACCACAGGGCTACTTCACCCCTCCACTTT. Its translation is CASSQHHRATSPLHF. V gene TRBV4-3 combines with J gene TRBJ1-6, with TRBD1 as a possible D gene (6 bases). The CDR3 is 15 amino acids. Germline assignment: CDR1 LGHNA and CDR2 YSLEER. Trimming shortened V by 3 bases and J by 9 bases, and 15 bases separated the two germline ends.

The rearrangement links TRBV28 to TRBJ1-5; D might be TRBD1 (6 bases). V gave up 5 bases and J gave up 3 bases, with 14 bases separating them. Per the germline V gene, CDR1 is MDHEN and CDR2 is SYDVKM. This CDR3 has 15 residues. CDR3 nucleotides: TGTGCCAGCAGTAAACAGGGACCCGCCAATCAGCCCCAGCATTTT. It codes for CASSKQGPANQPQHF.

The chain couples TRBV30 to TRBJ2-3; 12 bases fit TRBD2. CDR1 and CDR2 (germline): GTSNPN, SVGIG (reference sequence). J lost 7 bases, V lost 5 bases, and 16 bases had no gene match. The CDR3 spans 17 residues. CDR3 in amino acids: CAWDGGSSGGALYTQYF. The CDR3 coding sequence is TGTGCCTGGGACGGGGGGTCTAGCGGGGGGGCCTTATATACGCAGTATTTT. The full variable domain, with the rest looked up from reference TRBV30 and TRBJ2-3, is SQTIHQWPATLVQPVGSPLSLECTVEGTSNPNLYWYRQAAGRGLQLLFYSVGIGQISSEVPQNLSASRPQDRQFILSSKKLLLSDSGFYLCAWDGGSSGGALYTQYFGPGTRLTVL.

The gene calls are TRBV19 and TRBJ2-3; 8 bases map to TRBD2. Germline V gene lookup returns CDR1 LNHDA and CDR2 SQIVND (reference sequence). V was clipped by 4 bases and J by 1 base; unmatched bases: 7. CDR3 length: 16 residues. The CDR3 sequence is CASSTERELGTDTQYF. CDR3 DNA: TGTGCCAGTAGTACAGAGCGGGAGTTGGGCACAGATACGCAGTATTTT.

The rearrangement links TRBV28 to TRBJ2-7; D perhaps matches TRBD2 (6 bases). Per germline, CDR1 MDHEN and CDR2 SYDVKM. There are 16 residues in the CDR3. V was clipped by 6 bases and J by 1 base, with 19 bases between them. CDR3 nucleotides: TGTGCCAGCAGCAGTGCGGGGTTGGGCGGTTCCTACGAGCAGTACTTC. Encoded protein: CASSSAGLGGSYEQYF.

The V gene is TRBV14, the J gene TRBJ1-5; the D is unclear. Per germline, CDR1 SGHDN and CDR2 FVKESK. Deletions cut 1 base from V and 7 bases from J, with 5 bases between. The CDR3 sequence is 12 residues long. The CDR3 sequence: CASSQVGQPQHF. The DNA of the CDR3 is TGTGCCAGCAGCCAAGTGGGCCAGCCCCAGCATTTT.